Below, 3 T cell receptor beta chains from the same sample are listed, as sequenced in a study of cytomegalovirus exposure and HLA in healthy donors. The PCR ran on 60 Vbeta and 13 Jbeta primers. Generated by immunoSEQ multiplex PCR, the TCRdb table keeps only in-frame clones and is missing some. The repertoire holds roughly 130,000 clones, with roughly 78% as singletons. Sequenced sample: PBMCs. The receptor set was obtained from a man between 35 and 55 years old in good health and CMV-seronegative.

The V call is TRBV5-5, the J call TRBJ1-6; 8 bases align to TRBD1. Germline loops: CDR1 SGHKS, CDR2 YYEKEE (reference sequence). The CDR3 has 14 residues. Losses at the gene ends were 4 bases for V and 10 bases for J; bases not matched to a gene: 7. As DNA, the CDR3 is TGTGCCAGCAGCGCGACAGGGGTTGGCTCACCCCTCCACTTT. As protein: CASSATGVGSPLHF.

The rearrangement joins TRBV27 to TRBJ2-1; TRBD1 matches 11 bases. V lost 5 bases and J lost 9; bases outside the gene matches: 9. Germline V lookup: CDR1 MNHEY, CDR2 SMNVEV (reference sequence). The CDR3 contains 15 residues. In DNA, the CDR3 is TGTGCCAGCAGTACGGACAGGGGGCTTATCGGTGAGCAGTTCTTC. It translates to CASSTDRGLIGEQFF.

The chain employs TRBV9 and TRBJ1-3; TRBD1 is a possible D gene (6 bases). CDR1 SGDLS and CDR2 YYNGEE come from the germline V gene. V was shortened by 0 bases and J by 0 bases, with 13 bases between the two germline ends. The CDR3 loop spans 17 amino acids. The CDR3 sequence: CASSVDGGVHSGNTIYF. CDR3 nucleotides: TGTGCCAGCAGCGTAGATGGGGGCGTCCACTCTGGAAACACCATATATTTT.